The 18 T cell receptor beta chains presented below share a single source sample, sequenced in a study of OX40 agonist ivuxolimab in advanced cancers. Libraries were prepared by immunoSEQ multiplex PCR; TCRdb keeps only in-frame clonotypes and omits some of them. This sample carries tens of thousands of clones, more than 70% of them seen once, and the ten largest clones take 6.5%. Source: CD4+ or CD8+ T cells sorted from blood, taken in a trial of the OX40 agonist ivuxolimab. These receptors originate from an adult with an advanced solid tumor such as melanoma, head and neck, liver or kidney cancer.

The genes are TRBV9 and TRBJ2-7; the match to TRBD1 covers 8 bases. The CDR3 is made up of 15 amino acids. V was clipped by 4 bases and J by 0 bases; unmatched bases: 6. Looked up from germline, CDR1 is SGDLS and CDR2 is YYNGEE. CDR3 bases: TGTGCCAGCAGCCCCCGGGACAGGAGCTCCTACGAGCAGTACTTC. The encoded protein is CASSPRDRSSYEQYF. Supplemented by reference TRBV9 and TRBJ2-7, the full variable domain reads DSGVTQTPKHLITATGQRVTLRCSPRSGDLSVYWYQQSLDQGLQFLIQYYNGEERAKGNILERFSAQQFPDLHSELNLSSLELGDSALYFCASSPRDRSSYEQYFGPGTRLTVT.

Points on this clone: Distinct nucleotide sequences in the sample also encode this CDR3. This rearrangement joins TRBV19 to TRBJ1-5; D perhaps matches TRBD1 (5 bases). Germline V lookup: CDR1 LNHDA, CDR2 SQIVND (reference sequence). CDR3 size: 13 residues. Trimming removed 3 bases from V and 4 bases from J, with 7 bases in between. The DNA of the CDR3 is TGTGCCAGTAGTATTGAGGGGAATCAGCCCCAGCATTTT. It yields the protein CASSIEGNQPQHF.

Points on this clone: A junction end diverges from the germline sequence, so it may reflect a read error. V and J are TRBV7-9 and TRBJ1-2; tentatively, D is TRBD1 (5 bases). Germline lookup yields CDR1 SEHNR and CDR2 FQNEAQ (reference sequence). The CDR3 loop spans 15 amino acids. The CDR3 loop reads CASSLARHRQSGYTF. The CDR3 DNA sequence: TGTGCCAGCAGCCTAGCTCGGCACAGGCAAAGTGGCTACACCTTC.

This sequence joins TRBV14 and TRBJ1-1; 8 nucleotides agree with TRBD1. Losses at the gene ends were 3 bases for V and 0 bases for J; bases not matched to a gene: 3. The germline gives CDR1 SGHDN, CDR2 FVKESK. This CDR3 contains 15 residues. The CDR3 here is CASSQLTGVNTEAFF. In DNA, the CDR3 is TGTGCCAGCAGCCAGCTGACAGGGGTGAACACTGAAGCTTTCTTT.

The chain joins TRBV18 to TRBJ2-3; weak D call: TRBD2 (5 bases). The V end lost 5 bases, the J end lost 3 bases, and 15 bases lay between the germline ends. There are 15 residues in the CDR3. Per the germline V gene, CDR1 is KGHSH and CDR2 is LQKENI. DNA of the CDR3: TGTGCCAGCTCAGCTCGAGTCGGGATGACAGATACGCAGTATTTT. As protein: CASSARVGMTDTQYF.

The gene calls are TRBV19 and TRBJ2-1, with TRBD1 as a possible D gene (5 bases). CDR1 LNHDA and CDR2 SQIVND come from the germline V gene (reference sequence). This CDR3 is 15 amino acids long. V was shortened by 7 bases and J by 8 bases, with 21 bases between the two germline ends. The CDR3 sequence: CASTERTDKGDEQFF. CDR3 nucleotides: TGTGCCAGTACCGAGAGGACGGACAAAGGCGATGAGCAGTTCTTC.

This clone has only one observation. The sample contains more than one DNA sequence encoding this CDR3. The V call is TRBV30, the J call TRBJ2-1; D gene uncertain. The germline CDR1 and CDR2 sequences are GTSNPN and SVGIG (reference sequence). Trimming pared 2 bases from V and 10 bases from J, leaving 9 bases between. This CDR3 has 11 amino acids. CDR3 nucleotide sequence: TGTGCCTGGAGTCGGCTGCGGGAGCAGTTCTTC. Amino acid sequence: CAWSRLREQFF.

This chain uses TRBV9 with TRBJ2-3, with D perhaps assigned TRBD1 or TRBD2 (6 bases each). Germline lookup yields CDR1 SGDLS and CDR2 YYNGEE. V lost 4 bases to trimming and J lost 2 bases, with 17 bases between them. This CDR3 comprises 16 residues. Here the CDR3 DNA reads TGTGCCAGCAGCCCCCTCGGGGGCTCACCCACAGATACGCAGTATTTT. Translation: CASSPLGGSPTDTQYF. The variable domain in full, with the rest retrieved from reference TRBV9 and TRBJ2-3, is DSGVTQTPKHLITATGQRVTLRCSPRSGDLSVYWYQQSLDQGLQFLIQYYNGEERAKGNILERFSAQQFPDLHSELNLSSLELGDSALYFCASSPLGGSPTDTQYFGPGTRLTVL.

V usage is TRBV6-5 and J usage is TRBJ2-5, with 8 positions matching TRBD1. Germline V lookup: CDR1 MNHEY, CDR2 SVGAGI. V shed 6 bases and J 5 bases; nucleotides not matched to a gene: 11. This CDR3 region has 15 residues. The CDR3 sequence: CASRNTGGTQETQYF. The CDR3, as DNA: TGTGCCAGCAGAAACACAGGGGGTACTCAGGAGACCCAGTACTTC.

Remarks on this clone: One end of the junction varies from germline; a read error may be responsible. V is TRBV7-2 and J is TRBJ2-7, with D perhaps TRBD2 (5 bases). The V gene's germline CDR1 is SGHTA and CDR2 FQGNSA. CDR3 size: 13 residues. CDR3 nucleotides: TGTGCCGGCAGCTTAGACGGGACCTACGAGCAGTACTTC. It encodes CAGSLDGTYEQYF.

The chain is built from TRBV20-1 and TRBJ2-5; D remains ambiguous. Trimming pared 6 bases from V and 5 bases from J, leaving 10 bases between. CDR3 length equals 11 residues. Germline V lookup: CDR1 DFQATT, CDR2 SNEGSKA (reference sequence). This CDR3 is CSATRSETQYF. CDR3 nucleotides: TGCAGTGCGACCAGGAGCGAGACCCAGTACTTC.

This clone has only a few counts. The chain links TRBV10-3 to TRBJ2-5; 12 bases map to TRBD2. The V segment lost 0 bases and the J segment 3 bases; nucleotides outside the gene matches: 2. CDR3 length: 16 residues. Germline V gives CDR1 ENHRY, CDR2 SYGVKD. The CDR3 sequence is CAISESTSGSKETQYF. Here the CDR3 DNA reads TGTGCCATCAGTGAGTCGACTAGCGGGAGTAAAGAGACCCAGTACTTC.

This clone was seen at least ten times. This chain uses TRBV9 with TRBJ1-2; 12 bases map to TRBD1. CDR3 size: 18 residues. With V trimmed by 0 bases and J by 4 bases, 10 bases remained unmatched. From germline, CDR1 is SGDLS and CDR2 YYNGEE. CDR3 DNA: TGTGCCAGCAGCGTAGACCCGGGACAGGGGGCTCGGAGCTATGGCTACACCTTC. Translated, it gives CASSVDPGQGARSYGYTF.

The CDR3 spells CAWKRQGQETQYF. The CDR3 region has the DNA TGTGCCTGGAAAAGGCAGGGGCAAGAGACCCAGTACTTC. This sequence joins TRBV30 and TRBJ2-5, with D possibly being TRBD1 (6 bases). CDR3 size: 13 residues. The V gene's germline CDR1 is GTSNPN and CDR2 SVGIG (reference sequence). The V and J ends lost 4 bases and 2 bases respectively, with 11 bases between them.

The chain links TRBV6-5 to TRBJ1-6, with D possibly TRBD1 on 5 matching bases. With 8 bases removed from V and 12 bases from J, the gap between germline ends came to 17 bases. Germline V gene data show CDR1 as MNHEY and CDR2 as SVGAGI. The CDR3 runs 13 residues. CDR3: CASRTGANVPLHF. The CDR3 DNA reads as TGTGCCAGCCGGACCGGGGCTAATGTACCCCTCCACTTT.

The chain couples TRBV13 to TRBJ2-1; 9 bases align to TRBD1. The J segment lost 6 bases and the V segment lost 4 bases, leaving 13 bases of the junction unmatched. CDR3 length: 17 amino acids. CDR1 PRHDT and CDR2 FYEKMQ come from the germline V gene (reference sequence). The CDR3 sequence: CASSSSPGQGIRNEQFF. The CDR3 DNA reads TGTGCCAGCAGCTCATCCCCGGGACAGGGTATTCGCAATGAGCAGTTCTTC.

V gene TRBV7-3 combines with J gene TRBJ2-5, with 9 nucleotides matching TRBD1. Germline values: CDR1 SGHTA, CDR2 FQGTGA. V lost 4 bases, J lost 2 bases, and 5 bases stayed unmatched. The CDR3 is 15 amino acids. CDR3 region: CASSSGQGFQETQYF. The DNA of the CDR3 is TGTGCCAGCAGCTCGGGACAGGGATTTCAAGAGACCCAGTACTTC.

V usage is TRBV7-9 and J usage is TRBJ2-1; D perhaps matches TRBD1 (5 bases). The ends were cut back, 4 bases at V and 7 bases at J, with 11 bases in the middle. The germline V gene encodes CDR1 SEHNR and CDR2 FQNEAQ (reference sequence). This CDR3 has 13 amino acids. DNA of the CDR3: TGTGCCAGCAGCTCGGACAAGCTTAATGAGCAGTTCTTC. Translated, it gives CASSSDKLNEQFF.